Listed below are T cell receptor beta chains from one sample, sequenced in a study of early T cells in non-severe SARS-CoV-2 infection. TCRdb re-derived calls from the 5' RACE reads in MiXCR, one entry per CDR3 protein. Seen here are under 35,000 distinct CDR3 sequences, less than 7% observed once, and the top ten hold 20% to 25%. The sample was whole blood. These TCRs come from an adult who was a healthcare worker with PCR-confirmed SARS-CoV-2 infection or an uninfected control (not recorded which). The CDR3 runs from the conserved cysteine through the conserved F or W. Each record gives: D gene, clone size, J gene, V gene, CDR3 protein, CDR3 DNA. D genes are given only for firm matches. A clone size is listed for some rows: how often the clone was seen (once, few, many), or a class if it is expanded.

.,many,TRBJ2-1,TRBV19,CASSIAAPQGNEQFF,TGTGCCAGTAGTATAGCAGCTCCCCAGGGAAATGAGCAGTTCTTC
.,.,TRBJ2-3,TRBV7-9,CASSSVSTDTQYF,TGTGCCAGCAGCTCTGTTAGCACAGATACGCAGTATTTT
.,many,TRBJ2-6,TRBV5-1,CASSQLNSGANVLTF,TGCGCCAGCAGCCAACTAAACTCTGGGGCCAACGTCCTGACTTTC
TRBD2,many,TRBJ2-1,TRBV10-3,CAISVLSTSGSEQFF,TGTGCCATCAGTGTATTAAGTACTAGCGGGAGTGAGCAGTTCTTC
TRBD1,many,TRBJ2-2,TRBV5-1,CASGGGTGATGELFF,TGCGCCAGCGGAGGAGGGACAGGGGCCACCGGGGAGCTGTTTTTT
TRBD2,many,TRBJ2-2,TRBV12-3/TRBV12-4,CASSSSSGAGELFF,TGTGCCAGCAGTTCCTCTAGCGGGGCCGGGGAGCTGTTTTTT
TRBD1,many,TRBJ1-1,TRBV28,CASVGGAQITEAFF,TGTGCCAGCGTAGGGGGCGCCCAGATAACTGAAGCTTTCTTT
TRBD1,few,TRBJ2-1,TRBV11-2,CASSSPTGAANEQFF,TGTGCCAGCAGCTCCCCGACAGGGGCCGCTAATGAGCAGTTCTTC
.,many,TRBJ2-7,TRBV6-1,CASSEMGSYEQYF,TGTGCCAGCAGTGAAATGGGGTCCTACGAGCAGTACTTC
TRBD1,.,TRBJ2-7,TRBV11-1,CASSPRTGMYEQYF,TGTGCCAGCAGCCCCCGGACAGGGATGTACGAGCAGTACTTC
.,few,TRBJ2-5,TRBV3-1,CASRRNLLETQYF,TGTGCCAGCAGGCGCAATTTACTAGAGACCCAGTACTTC
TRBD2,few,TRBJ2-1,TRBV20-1,CSATHGTSGGNEQFF,TGCAGTGCTACCCACGGGACTAGCGGGGGCAATGAGCAGTTCTTC
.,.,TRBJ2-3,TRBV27,CASSVLQGTDTQYF,TGTGCCAGCAGTGTACTACAGGGCACAGATACGCAGTATTTT
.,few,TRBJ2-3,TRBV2,CASTPSTDTQYF,TGTGCCAGCACCCCAAGCACAGATACGCAGTATTTT
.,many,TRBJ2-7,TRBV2,CASSVGLAREQYF,TGTGCCAGCAGTGTAGGGCTAGCGCGAGAGCAGTACTTC
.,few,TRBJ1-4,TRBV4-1,CASSHPPGPKNEKLFF,TGCGCCAGCAGCCACCCACCGGGACCCAAGAATGAAAAACTGTTTTTT
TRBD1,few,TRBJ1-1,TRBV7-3,CASSPRGGGNTEAFF,TGTGCCAGCAGCCCCAGGGGGGGAGGCAACACTGAAGCTTTCTTT
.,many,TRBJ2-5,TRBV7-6,CASGNPQETQYF,TGTGCCAGCGGGAACCCTCAAGAGACCCAGTACTTC